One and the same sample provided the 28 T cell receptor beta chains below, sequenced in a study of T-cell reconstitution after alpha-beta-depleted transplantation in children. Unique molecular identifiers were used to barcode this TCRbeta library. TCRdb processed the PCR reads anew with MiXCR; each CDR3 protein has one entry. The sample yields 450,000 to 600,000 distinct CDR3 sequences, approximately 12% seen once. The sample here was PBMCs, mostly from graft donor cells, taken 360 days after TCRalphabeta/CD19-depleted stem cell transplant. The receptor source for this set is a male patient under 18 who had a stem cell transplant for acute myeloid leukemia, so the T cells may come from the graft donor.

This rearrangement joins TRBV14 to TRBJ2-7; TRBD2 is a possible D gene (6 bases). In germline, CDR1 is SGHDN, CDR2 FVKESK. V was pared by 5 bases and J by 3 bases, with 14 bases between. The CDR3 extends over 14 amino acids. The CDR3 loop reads CASSFGRGLYEQYF. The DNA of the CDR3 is TGTGCCAGCAGCTTCGGACGGGGACTCTACGAGCAGTACTTC.

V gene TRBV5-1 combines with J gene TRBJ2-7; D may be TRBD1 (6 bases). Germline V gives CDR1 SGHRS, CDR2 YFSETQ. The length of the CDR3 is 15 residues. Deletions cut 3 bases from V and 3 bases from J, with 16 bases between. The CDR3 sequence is CASSSTGNGIYEQYF. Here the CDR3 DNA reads TGCGCCAGCAGCTCAACAGGGAATGGAATCTACGAGCAGTACTTC.

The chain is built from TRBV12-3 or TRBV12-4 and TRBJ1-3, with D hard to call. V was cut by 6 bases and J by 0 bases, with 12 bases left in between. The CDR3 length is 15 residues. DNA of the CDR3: TGTGCCAGCAGCCGGCCCGGGAACTCTGGAAACACCATATATTTT. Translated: CASSRPGNSGNTIYF.

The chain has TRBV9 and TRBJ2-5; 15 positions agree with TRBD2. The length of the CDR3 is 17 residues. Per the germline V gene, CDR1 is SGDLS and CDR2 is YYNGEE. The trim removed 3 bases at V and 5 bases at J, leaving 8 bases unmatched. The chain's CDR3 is CASSARTSGREGETQYF. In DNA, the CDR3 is TGTGCCAGCAGCGCCCGGACTAGCGGGAGGGAAGGGGAGACCCAGTACTTC. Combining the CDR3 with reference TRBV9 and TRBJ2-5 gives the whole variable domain DSGVTQTPKHLITATGQRVTLRCSPRSGDLSVYWYQQSLDQGLQFLIQYYNGEERAKGNILERFSAQQFPDLHSELNLSSLELGDSALYFCASSARTSGREGETQYFGPGTRLLVL.

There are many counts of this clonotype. CDR3 coding DNA: TGTGCCAGCACCGGAGATAACCAGGGGGGGAACACTGAAGCTTTCTTT. It codes for CASTGDNQGGNTEAFF. This chain uses TRBV28 with TRBJ1-1, with 7 nucleotides matching TRBD1. The CDR3 length is 16 residues. CDR1 MDHEN and CDR2 SYDVKM come from the germline V gene. The ends lost 7 bases at V and 1 base at J; junction bases unmatched: 12.

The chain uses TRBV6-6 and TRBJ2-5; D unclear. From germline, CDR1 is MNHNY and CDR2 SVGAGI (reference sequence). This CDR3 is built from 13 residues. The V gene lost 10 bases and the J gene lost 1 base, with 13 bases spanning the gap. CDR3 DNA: TGTGCCACCCTACCAGGACCCCAAGAGACCCAGTACTTC. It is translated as CATLPGPQETQYF.

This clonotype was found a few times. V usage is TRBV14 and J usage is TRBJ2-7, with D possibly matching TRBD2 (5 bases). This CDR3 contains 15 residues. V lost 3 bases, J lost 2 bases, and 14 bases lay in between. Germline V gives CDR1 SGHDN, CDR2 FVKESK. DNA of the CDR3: TGTGCCAGCAGCCAGTGGGCGGGCATAACCTACGAGCAGTACTTC. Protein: CASSQWAGITYEQYF.

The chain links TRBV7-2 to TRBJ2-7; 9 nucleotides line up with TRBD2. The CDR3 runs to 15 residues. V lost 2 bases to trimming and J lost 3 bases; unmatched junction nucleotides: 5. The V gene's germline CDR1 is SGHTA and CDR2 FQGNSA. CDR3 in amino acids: CASSLIAGEDYEQYF. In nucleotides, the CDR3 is TGTGCCAGCAGCTTAATAGCGGGAGAAGACTACGAGCAGTACTTC.

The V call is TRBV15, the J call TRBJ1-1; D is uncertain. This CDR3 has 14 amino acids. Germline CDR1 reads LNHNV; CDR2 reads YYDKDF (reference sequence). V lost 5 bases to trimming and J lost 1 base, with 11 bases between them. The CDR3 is CATSLREGNTEAFF. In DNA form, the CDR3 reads TGTGCCACCAGCCTCAGAGAAGGGAACACTGAAGCTTTCTTT.

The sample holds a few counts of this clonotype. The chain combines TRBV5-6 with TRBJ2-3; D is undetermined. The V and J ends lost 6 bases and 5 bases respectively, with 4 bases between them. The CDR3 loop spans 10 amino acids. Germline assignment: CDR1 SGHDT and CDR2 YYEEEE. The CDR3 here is CASNGDTQYF. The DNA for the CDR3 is TGTGCCAGCAATGGAGATACGCAGTATTTT.

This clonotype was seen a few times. In nucleotides, the CDR3 is TGTGCCAGCAGTTGGGCCGTACCGAACATTCAGTACTTC. Its protein product is CASSWAVPNIQYF. The rearrangement uses TRBV6-2 or TRBV6-3 and TRBJ2-4; D is unresolved. This CDR3 contains 13 residues. Trimming took 4 bases from V and 7 from J, leaving 11 bases between them. Germline CDR1 is MNHEY and CDR2 is SVGEGT.

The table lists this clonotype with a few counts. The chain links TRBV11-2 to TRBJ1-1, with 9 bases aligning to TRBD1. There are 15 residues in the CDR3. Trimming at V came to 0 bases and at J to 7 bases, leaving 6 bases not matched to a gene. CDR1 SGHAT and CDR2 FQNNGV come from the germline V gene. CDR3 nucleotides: TGTGCCAGCAGCTTAGATCCACAGGGGGCAGTTGAAGCTTTCTTT. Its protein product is CASSLDPQGAVEAFF.

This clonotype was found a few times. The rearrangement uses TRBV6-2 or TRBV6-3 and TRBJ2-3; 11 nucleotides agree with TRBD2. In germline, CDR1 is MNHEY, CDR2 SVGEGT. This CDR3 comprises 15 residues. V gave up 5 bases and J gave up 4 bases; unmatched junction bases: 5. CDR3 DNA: TGTGCCAGCAGTACGTTGGGACTAGCGGCAGATACGCAGTATTTT. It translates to CASSTLGLAADTQYF.

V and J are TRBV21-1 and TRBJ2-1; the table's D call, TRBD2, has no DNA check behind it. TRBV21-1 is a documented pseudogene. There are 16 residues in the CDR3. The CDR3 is CASSTRTSLGPMWQFF. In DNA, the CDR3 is TGTGCCAGCAGCACTCGGACTAGCCTGGGCCCAATGTGGCAGTTCTTC.

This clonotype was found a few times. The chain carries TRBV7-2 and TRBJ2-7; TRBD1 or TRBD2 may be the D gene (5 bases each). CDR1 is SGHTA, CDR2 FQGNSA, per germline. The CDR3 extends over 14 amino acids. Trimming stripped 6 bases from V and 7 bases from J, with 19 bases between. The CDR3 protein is CASRYLGATGEQYF. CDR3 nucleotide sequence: TGTGCCAGCAGGTACCTCGGGGCGACTGGTGAGCAGTACTTC. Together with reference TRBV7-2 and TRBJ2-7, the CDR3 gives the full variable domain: GAGVSQSPSNKVTEKGKDVELRCDPISGHTALYWYRQSLGQGLEFLIYFQGNSAPDKSGLPSDRFSAERTGGSVSTLTIQRTQQEDSAVYLCASRYLGATGEQYFGPGTRLTVT.

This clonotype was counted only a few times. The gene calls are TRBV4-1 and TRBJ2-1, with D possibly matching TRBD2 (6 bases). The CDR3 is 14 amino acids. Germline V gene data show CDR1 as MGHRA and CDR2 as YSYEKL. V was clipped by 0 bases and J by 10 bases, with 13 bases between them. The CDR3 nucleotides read TGCGCCAGCAGCCAAGAAGGCGGGGAAGAGGAGCAGTTCTTC. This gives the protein CASSQEGGEEEQFF.

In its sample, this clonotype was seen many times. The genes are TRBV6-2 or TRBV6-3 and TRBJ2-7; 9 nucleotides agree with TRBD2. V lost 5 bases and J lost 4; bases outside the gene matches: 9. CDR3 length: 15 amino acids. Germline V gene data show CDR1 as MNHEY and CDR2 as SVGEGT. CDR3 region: CASSPRAGGPYEQYF. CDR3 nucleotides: TGTGCCAGCAGTCCGAGAGCGGGAGGCCCATACGAGCAGTACTTC.

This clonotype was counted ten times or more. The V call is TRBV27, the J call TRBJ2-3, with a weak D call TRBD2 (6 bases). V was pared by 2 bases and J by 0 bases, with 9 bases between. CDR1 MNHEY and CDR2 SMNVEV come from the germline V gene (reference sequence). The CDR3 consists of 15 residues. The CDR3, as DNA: TGTGCCAGCAGTTTACGGGGGAGGAGCACAGATACGCAGTATTTT. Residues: CASSLRGRSTDTQYF.

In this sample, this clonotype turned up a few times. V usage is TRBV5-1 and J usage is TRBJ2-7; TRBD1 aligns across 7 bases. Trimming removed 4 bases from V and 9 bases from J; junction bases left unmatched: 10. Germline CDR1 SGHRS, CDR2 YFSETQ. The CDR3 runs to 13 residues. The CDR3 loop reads CASSPYLQGRQYF. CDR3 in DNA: TGCGCCAGCAGCCCCTACCTACAGGGGCGGCAGTACTTC.

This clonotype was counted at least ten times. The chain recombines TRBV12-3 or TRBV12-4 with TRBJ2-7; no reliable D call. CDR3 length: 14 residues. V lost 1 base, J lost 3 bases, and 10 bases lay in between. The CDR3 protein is CASSLEAGHYEQYF. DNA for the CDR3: TGTGCCAGCAGTTTAGAAGCCGGTCACTACGAGCAGTACTTC.

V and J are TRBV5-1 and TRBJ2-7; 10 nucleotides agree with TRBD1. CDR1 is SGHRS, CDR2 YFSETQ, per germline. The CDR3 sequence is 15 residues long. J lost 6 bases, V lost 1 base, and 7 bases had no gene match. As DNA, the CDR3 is TGCGCCAGCAGCTTGCCGGGACAGGGGAACCGCGAGCAGTACTTC. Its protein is CASSLPGQGNREQYF. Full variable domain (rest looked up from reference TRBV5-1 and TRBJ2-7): KAGVTQTPRYLIKTRGQQVTLSCSPISGHRSVSWYQQTPGQGLQFLFEYFSETQRNKGNFPGRFSGRQFSNSRSEMNVSTLELGDSALYLCASSLPGQGNREQYFGPGTRLTVT.

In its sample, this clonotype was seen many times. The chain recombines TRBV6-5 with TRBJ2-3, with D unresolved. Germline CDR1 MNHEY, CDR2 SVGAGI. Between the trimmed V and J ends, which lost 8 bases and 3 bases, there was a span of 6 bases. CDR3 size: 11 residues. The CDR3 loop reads CASRRTDTQYF. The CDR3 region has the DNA TGTGCCAGCCGTAGGACAGATACGCAGTATTTT.

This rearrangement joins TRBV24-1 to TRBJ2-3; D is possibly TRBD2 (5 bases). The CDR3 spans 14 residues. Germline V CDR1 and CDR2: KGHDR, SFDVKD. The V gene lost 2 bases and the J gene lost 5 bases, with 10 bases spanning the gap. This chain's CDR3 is CATSDYGILDTQYF. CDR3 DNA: TGTGCCACCAGTGATTACGGGATTTTAGATACGCAGTATTTT.

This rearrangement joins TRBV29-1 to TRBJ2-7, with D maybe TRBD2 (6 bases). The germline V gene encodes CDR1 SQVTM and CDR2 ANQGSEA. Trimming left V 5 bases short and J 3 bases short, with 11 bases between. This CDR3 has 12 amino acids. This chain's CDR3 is CSVSGLYYEQYF. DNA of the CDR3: TGCAGCGTTTCGGGACTCTACTACGAGCAGTACTTC.

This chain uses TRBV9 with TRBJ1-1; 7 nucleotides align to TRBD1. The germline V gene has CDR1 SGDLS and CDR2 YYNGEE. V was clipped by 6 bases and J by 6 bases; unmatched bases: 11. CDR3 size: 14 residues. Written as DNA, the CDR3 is TGTGCCAGCACCCCACAGGGGCTCGCATCTGAAGCTTTCTTT. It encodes CASTPQGLASEAFF.

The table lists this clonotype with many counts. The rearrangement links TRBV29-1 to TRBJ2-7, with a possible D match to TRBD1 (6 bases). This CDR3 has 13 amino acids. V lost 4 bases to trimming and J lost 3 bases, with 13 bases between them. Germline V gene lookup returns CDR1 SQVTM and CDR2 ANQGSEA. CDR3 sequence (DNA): TGCAGCGTTGGCCAGGGGCCTGTCTACGAGCAGTACTTC. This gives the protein CSVGQGPVYEQYF.

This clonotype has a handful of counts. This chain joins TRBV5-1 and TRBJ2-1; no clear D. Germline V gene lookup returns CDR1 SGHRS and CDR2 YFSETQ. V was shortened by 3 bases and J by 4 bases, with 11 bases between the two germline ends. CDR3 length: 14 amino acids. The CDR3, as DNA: TGCGCCAGCAGCTCTCAGTTTAGTTACAATGAGCAGTTCTTC. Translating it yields CASSSQFSYNEQFF.

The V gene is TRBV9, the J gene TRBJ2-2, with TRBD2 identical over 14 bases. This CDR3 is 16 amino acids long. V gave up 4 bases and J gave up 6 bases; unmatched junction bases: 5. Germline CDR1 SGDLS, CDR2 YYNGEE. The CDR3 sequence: CASSTGTSGSSGELFF. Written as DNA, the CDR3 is TGTGCCAGCAGCACAGGGACTAGCGGGAGTTCCGGGGAGCTGTTTTTT.